This T cell receptor beta chain was sequenced during a study of cytomegalovirus exposure and HLA in healthy donors. Overall study context: Across under 450 genotyped donors, approximately 81% landed in the Caucasian-associated ancestry cluster.

Broader study findings: There were several of the most significant clusters that appeared linked to common viral pathogens in a later analysis. Overall, roughly 160 TCR beta chains were annotated as cytomegalovirus-associated. V segments that were indistinguishable, TRBV6-2 and TRBV6-3 among them, were omitted from analysis.

The CDR3 loop spans 16 amino acids. Germline CDR1 is SSHAT and CDR2 is FNYEAQ (reference sequence). Points on this clone: Its antigen is not known. One end of the junction is discordant with germline, which a read error may explain.

PCR involved 60 Vbeta and 13 Jbeta primers. Only in-frame clones appear in the TCRdb table, and some are missing; sequencing was by immunoSEQ multiplex PCR. The sample yields about 180,000 clones, 76% seen once. The source of this sequence is a man between 18 and 35 years old in good health and CMV-seronegative. V gene TRBV7-7 combines with J gene TRBJ2-3; TRBD2 is a possible D gene (5 bases). The sample consisted of PBMCs. The CDR3 coding sequence is TGTGCTAGCAGCTTAGGCATGAGCGGCCCCACAGATACGCAGTATTTT. Amino acid sequence: CASSLGMSGPTDTQYF.